The 11 T cell receptor beta chains in this list originate from one sample, sequenced in a study of T cell responses to AZD1222 COVID-19 vaccine. The data were produced by immunoSEQ multiplex PCR, yet TCRdb's version contains in-frame clones alone and is incomplete. The sample carries about 120,000 clones, about 87% recorded once. The source was peripheral blood, collected on day 0 of AZD1222 vaccination. All receptors derive from an adult in good health.

The chain is built from TRBV19 and TRBJ2-6; a possible D gene is TRBD1 (6 bases). Germline assignment: CDR1 LNHDA and CDR2 SQIVND (reference sequence). The CDR3 extends over 13 amino acids. V was pared by 9 bases and J by 1 base, with 7 bases between. The CDR3 bases are TGTGCCAGCAGGGGATCTGGGGCCAACGTCCTGACTTTC. This gives the protein CASRGSGANVLTF.

Remarks on this clone: Other DNA sequences from this sample encode an identical CDR3 as well. This sequence joins TRBV9 and TRBJ1-1, with a possible D match to TRBD1 (5 bases). V gave up 5 bases and J gave up 0 bases, with 8 bases separating them. The CDR3 sequence is 13 residues long. Per germline, CDR1 SGDLS and CDR2 YYNGEE. Here the CDR3 reads CASSAGLNTEAFF. The CDR3 DNA reads TGTGCCAGCAGTGCAGGGTTGAACACTGAAGCTTTCTTT.

This chain connects TRBV27 to TRBJ2-2, with 10 bases that match TRBD1. CDR1 and CDR2 (germline): MNHEY, SMNVEV (reference sequence). V lost 6 bases and J lost 5; bases outside the gene matches: 9. The CDR3 is 16 amino acids. The CDR3 nucleotides are TGTGCCAGCAGCCGGCGGGACAGGGGACAAACCGGGGAGCTGTTTTTT. Translated, it gives CASSRRDRGQTGELFF.

CDR3 DNA: TGTGCCAGCAGCTTCGCAGGGGGCGAGGATGGCTACACCTTC. It translates to CASSFAGGEDGYTF. V usage is TRBV7-9 and J usage is TRBJ1-2; TRBD1 matches 8 bases. V trimming: 3 bases; J trimming: 6 bases; junction bases outside the gene matches: 6. This CDR3 has 14 amino acids. Germline CDR1 and CDR2: SEHNR and FQNEAQ (reference sequence). Combining the CDR3 with reference TRBV7-9 and TRBJ1-2 gives the whole variable domain DTGVSQNPRHKITKRGQNVTFRCDPISEHNRLYWYRQTLGQGPEFLTYFQNEAQLEKSRLLSDRFSAERPKGSFSTLEIQRTEQGDSAMYLCASSFAGGEDGYTFGSGTRLTVV.

This rearrangement joins TRBV5-1 to TRBJ2-3; tentatively, D is TRBD2 (5 bases). Trimming took 0 bases from V and 2 from J, leaving 10 bases between them. The CDR3 loop spans 15 amino acids. The germline V gene has CDR1 SGHRS and CDR2 YFSETQ. CDR3 sequence: CASSLAAGPTDTQYF. The CDR3 DNA sequence: TGCGCCAGCAGCTTGGCTGCGGGCCCCACAGATACGCAGTATTTT.

This chain connects TRBV29-1 to TRBJ1-4; D perhaps matches TRBD1 (6 bases). The CDR3 spans 18 residues. The germline V gene encodes CDR1 SQVTM and CDR2 ANQGSEA. Trimming shortened V by 5 bases and J by 0 bases, and 22 bases separated the two germline ends. In DNA, the CDR3 is TGCAGCGTTACAGGGACAAGGGGGGGTGATTCAACTAATGAAAAACTGTTTTTT. Its translation: CSVTGTRGGDSTNEKLFF.

The CDR3 sequence is CASNGEGAAVYGYTF. The CDR3 DNA is TGTGCCAGCAACGGGGAGGGGGCGGCGGTCTATGGCTACACCTTC. The chain recombines TRBV21-1 with TRBJ1-2. TRBV21-1 is a known pseudogene. The CDR3 runs 15 residues.

This chain uses TRBV6-5 with TRBJ1-4; 7 bases align to TRBD1. CDR3 length: 14 residues. Germline V gene data show CDR1 as MNHEY and CDR2 as SVGAGI. The J segment lost 4 bases and the V segment lost 6 bases, leaving 5 bases of the junction unmatched. DNA for the CDR3: TGTGCCAGCAGACACAGGGGCAATAATGAAAAACTGTTTTTT. It yields the protein CASRHRGNNEKLFF.

CDR3 residues: CASSLIGGDTEAFF. CDR3 DNA: TGTGCCAGCAGCTTAATCGGGGGGGACACTGAAGCTTTCTTT. V and J are TRBV7-3 and TRBJ1-1, with a possible D match to TRBD1 (5 bases). Germline loops: CDR1 SGHTA, CDR2 FQGTGA. Deletions cut 1 base from V and 3 bases from J, with 9 bases between. The CDR3 runs 14 residues.

This chain links TRBV19 with TRBJ1-5; 10 positions match TRBD1. The CDR3 is 16 amino acids. CDR1 LNHDA and CDR2 SQIVND come from the germline V gene (reference sequence). J gave up 3 bases and V 4 bases, and 6 bases lay outside the gene matches. The CDR3 sequence: CASSTRQGAINQPQHF. CDR3 nucleotides: TGTGCCAGTAGTACCCGACAGGGGGCTATCAATCAGCCCCAGCATTTT.

This chain uses TRBV28 with TRBJ1-2; D is ambiguous. This CDR3 has 12 residues. Germline V CDR1 and CDR2: MDHEN, SYDVKM. Trimming cost V 7 bases and J 8 bases, with 14 bases left between them. CDR3 sequence (DNA): TGTGCCAGCACTCCACACAGCGGGGGCTACACCTTC. This codes for CASTPHSGGYTF.